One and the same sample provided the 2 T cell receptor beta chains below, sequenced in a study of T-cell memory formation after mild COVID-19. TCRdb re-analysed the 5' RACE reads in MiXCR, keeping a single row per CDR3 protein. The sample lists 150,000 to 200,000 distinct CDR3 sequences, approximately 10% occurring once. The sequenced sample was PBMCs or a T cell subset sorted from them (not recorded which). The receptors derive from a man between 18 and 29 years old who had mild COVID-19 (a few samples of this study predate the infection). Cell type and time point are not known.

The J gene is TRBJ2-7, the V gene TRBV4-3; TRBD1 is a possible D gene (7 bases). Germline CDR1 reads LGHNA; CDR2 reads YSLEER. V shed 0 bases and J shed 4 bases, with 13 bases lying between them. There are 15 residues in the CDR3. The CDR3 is CASSQDVPGGYEQYF. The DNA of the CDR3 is TGCGCCAGCAGCCAAGATGTTCCAGGGGGGTACGAGCAGTACTTC.

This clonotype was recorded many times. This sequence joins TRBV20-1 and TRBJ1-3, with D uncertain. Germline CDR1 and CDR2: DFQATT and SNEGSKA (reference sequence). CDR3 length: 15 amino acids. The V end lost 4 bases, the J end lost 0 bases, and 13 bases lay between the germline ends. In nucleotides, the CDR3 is TGCAGTGCTACTTGGGGTACCTACTCTGGAAACACCATATATTTT. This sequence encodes CSATWGTYSGNTIYF.